The entry below gives a single T cell receptor beta chain sequence along with its context. This record belongs to a study of blood T cell repertoires in COVID-19. From germline, CDR1 is ENHRY and CDR2 SYGVKD. V lost 0 bases to trimming and J lost 7 bases, with 9 bases between them. CDR3 length equals 13 residues. Sequencing was performed with immunoSEQ multiplex PCR; in TCRdb, only in-frame clones are kept and a portion is missing. The table records 200,000 to 250,000 clones, approximately 84% of them present only once. The sequencing sample was made of peripheral blood. This sequence was found in a young woman who had recovered from COVID-19. The chain combines TRBV10-3 with TRBJ1-2; D not resolved. CDR3 residues: CAISESRESGYTF. The DNA of the CDR3 is TGTGCCATCAGTGAGTCTCGGGAATCTGGCTACACCTTC.